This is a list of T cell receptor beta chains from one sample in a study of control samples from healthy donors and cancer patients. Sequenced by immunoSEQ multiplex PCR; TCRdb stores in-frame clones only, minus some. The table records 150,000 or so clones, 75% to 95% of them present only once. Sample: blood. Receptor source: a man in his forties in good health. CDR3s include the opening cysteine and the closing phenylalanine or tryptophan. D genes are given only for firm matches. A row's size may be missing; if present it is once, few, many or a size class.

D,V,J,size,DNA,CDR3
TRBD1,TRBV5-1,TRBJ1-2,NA,TGCGCCAGCAGAAGCACCGGGACAGGGCGGTCAGGCTACACCTTC,CASRSTGTGRSGYTF
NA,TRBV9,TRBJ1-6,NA,TGTGCCAGCAGCGTCTCAGGGGAGAATTCACCCCTCCACTTT,CASSVSGENSPLHF
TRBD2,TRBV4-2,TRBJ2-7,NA,TGTGCCAGCACCCTGGGGGGGGGTAGAGGGTCCTACGAGCAGTACTTC,CASTLGGGRGSYEQYF
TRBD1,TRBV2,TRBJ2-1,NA,TGTGCCAGCATGTATAGGGACAGAACGGGGAATGAGCAGTTCTTC,CASMYRDRTGNEQFF
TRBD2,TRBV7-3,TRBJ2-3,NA,TGTGCCAGCAGCTCTAGCGGGGGGTCCACAGATACGCAGTATTTT,CASSSSGGSTDTQYF
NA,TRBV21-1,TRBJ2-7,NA,TGTGCCAGCAGCAAACGGCAGGGGGCCTCCTACGAGCAGTACTTC,CASSKRQGASYEQYF
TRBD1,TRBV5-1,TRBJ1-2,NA,TGCGCCAGCAGCTTCGGGACAGGGCAGATCTATGGCTACACCTTC,CASSFGTGQIYGYTF
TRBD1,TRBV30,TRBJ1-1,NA,TGTGCCGGGGGACAGATCATGAACACTGAAGCTTTCTTT,CAGGQIMNTEAFF
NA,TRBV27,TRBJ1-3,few,TGTGCCACTCGACGGACCGGCTGGGACGACACCATATATTTT,CATRRTGWDDTIYF
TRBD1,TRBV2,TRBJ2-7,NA,TGTGCCACAGGGACAGGGGTTTTGAGCTCCTACGAGCAGTACTTC,CATGTGVLSSYEQYF
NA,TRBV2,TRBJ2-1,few,TGTGCCAGCAGTGAAGGGCATAGCGTCAATGAGCAGTTCTTC,CASSEGHSVNEQFF
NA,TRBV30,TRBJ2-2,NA,TGTGCCTGGAACTCGAACACCGGGGAGCTGTTTTTT,CAWNSNTGELFF
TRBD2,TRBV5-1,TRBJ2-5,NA,TGCGCCAGCAGCATCGGACTAGCCGGTGAGACCCAGTACTTC,CASSIGLAGETQYF
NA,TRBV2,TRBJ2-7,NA,TGTGCCAGCAGTGAAGCCCTATGGGAGCAGTACTTC,CASSEALWEQYF
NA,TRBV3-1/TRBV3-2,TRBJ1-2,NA,TGTGCCAGCAGCCAAGCTCTAGGGCAGACCTATGGCTACACCTTC,CASSQALGQTYGYTF